Listed here are 24 T cell receptor beta chains from one sample, sequenced in a study of cytomegalovirus exposure and HLA in healthy donors. Primers included in the PCR were 60 Vbeta and 13 Jbeta primers. The protocol was immunoSEQ multiplex PCR, while the TCRdb copy is restricted to in-frame clones and leaves out a portion. Of around 220,000 clones detected, roughly 80% appear once; the ten largest clones hold roughly a sixth. The sequencing sample was made of PBMCs. All receptors come from a man aged 35 to 55 in good health and CMV-seronegative.

This chain connects TRBV7-9 to TRBJ2-7, with a tentative D call TRBD1 (5 bases). The length of the CDR3 is 12 residues. Trimming removed 10 bases from V and 6 bases from J, with 16 bases in between. CDR1 SEHNR and CDR2 FQNEAQ come from the germline V gene (reference sequence). CDR3 DNA: TGTGCCACCCAGGACAACCGCGCCGAGCAGTACTTC. It is translated as CATQDNRAEQYF.

The J gene is TRBJ1-5, the V gene TRBV7-2; D gene ambiguous. CDR3 length: 12 amino acids. Germline V gene lookup returns CDR1 SGHTA and CDR2 FQGNSA. V lost 4 bases and J 9 bases, leaving 10 bases between the germline ends. The CDR3 nucleotides are TGTGCCAGCAGCTCCCGTCGGGGGCCCCAGCATTTT. This translates into CASSSRRGPQHF. Supplemented by reference TRBV7-2 and TRBJ1-5, the full variable domain reads GAGVSQSPSNKVTEKGKDVELRCDPISGHTALYWYRQSLGQGLEFLIYFQGNSAPDKSGLPSDRFSAERTGGSVSTLTIQRTQQEDSAVYLCASSSRRGPQHFGDGTRLSIL.

The DNA of the CDR3 is TGTGCCAGCAGCCCGTGGACAGGGGCGGGATCACCCCTCCACTTT. Translated: CASSPWTGAGSPLHF. This chain joins TRBV5-4 and TRBJ1-6, with 9 bases fitting TRBD1. The ends lost 4 bases at V and 10 bases at J; junction bases unmatched: 9. The CDR3 contains 15 residues. Germline CDR1 SGHNT, CDR2 YYREEE (reference sequence). Looking up the rest from reference TRBV5-4 and TRBJ1-6 gives the full variable domain: ETGVTQSPTHLIKTRGQQVTLRCSSQSGHNTVSWYQQALGQGPQFIFQYYREEENGRGNFPPRFSGLQFPNYSSELNVNALELDDSALYLCASSPWTGAGSPLHFGNGTRLTVT.

This clone was seen a handful of times. The chain carries TRBV7-9 and TRBJ1-6; D not resolved. The CDR3 length is 13 residues. In germline, CDR1 is SEHNR, CDR2 FQNEAQ (reference sequence). CDR3 in DNA: TGTTCCGCTCGTTCCGGAGGTAATTCACCCCTCCACTTT. Protein product: CSARSGGNSPLHF.

V usage is TRBV18 and J usage is TRBJ2-7; the D gene is possibly TRBD1 (6 bases). CDR1 is KGHSH and CDR2 is LQKENI in the germline V gene. The V gene lost 5 bases and the J gene lost 3 bases, with 14 bases spanning the gap. The CDR3 is made up of 14 amino acids. CDR3 sequence: CASSRRTADYEQYF. Here the CDR3 DNA reads TGTGCCAGCTCAAGACGGACAGCAGACTACGAGCAGTACTTC.

The chain recombines TRBV5-1 with TRBJ2-7; 9 bases map to TRBD1. The CDR3 sequence is 14 residues long. Germline V gene lookup returns CDR1 SGHRS and CDR2 YFSETQ. With 4 bases clipped from V and 7 bases from J, the junction kept 9 bases outside the gene matches. The CDR3 is CASSDPQGAGEQYF. The CDR3 DNA sequence: TGCGCCAGCAGCGACCCACAGGGGGCGGGAGAGCAGTACTTC.

This rearrangement joins TRBV7-2 to TRBJ2-3; D unclear. CDR3 length: 13 amino acids. Trimming took off 3 bases at V and 6 bases at J, with 10 bases between the two ends. The V gene's germline CDR1 is SGHTA and CDR2 FQGNSA. The CDR3 DNA reads as TGTGCCAGCAGCTTGAAGCGTGGGGATACGCAGTATTTT. Amino acids: CASSLKRGDTQYF.

This clone appeared a few times. This chain uses TRBV4-1 with TRBJ1-4, with 9 bases fitting TRBD1. V lost 4 bases, J lost 0 bases, and 3 bases stayed unmatched. The CDR3 has 16 amino acids. Germline values: CDR1 MGHRA, CDR2 YSYEKL. CDR3 DNA: TGCGCCAGCAGCCGGACAGGGGTTCCAACTAATGAAAAACTGTTTTTT. It codes for CASSRTGVPTNEKLFF.

The genes are TRBV6-5 and TRBJ1-4; D unclear. The CDR3 totals 15 residues. Germline V gives CDR1 MNHEY, CDR2 SVGAGI. The V end was cut by 0 bases, the J end by 6 bases, with 11 bases between. The CDR3 sequence is CASSYSRADDEKLFF. The CDR3 nucleotides are TGTGCCAGCAGTTACTCGAGGGCAGACGATGAAAAACTGTTTTTT.

The chain is built from TRBV4-3 and TRBJ2-7, with D possibly being TRBD1 (7 bases). V lost 0 bases and J lost 4, with 16 bases in between. The V gene's germline CDR1 is LGHNA and CDR2 YSLEER. This CDR3 contains 16 residues. In DNA form, the CDR3 reads TGCGCCAGCAGCCAAGATATTCGGGCAGGGGGGTACGAGCAGTACTTC. Amino acid sequence: CASSQDIRAGGYEQYF.

In this sample, this clone turned up once. The CDR3 coding sequence is TGTGCCAGCAGCCAAGAAATTGGGGGGGACCCCTCTGGGGCCAACGTCCTGACTTTC. Translated, it gives CASSQEIGGDPSGANVLTF. The chain links TRBV4-2 to TRBJ2-6; TRBD2 agrees at 7 bases. CDR1 is LGHNA, CDR2 YNFKEQ, per germline. J gave up 0 bases and V 0 bases, and 8 bases lay outside the gene matches. This CDR3 region has 19 residues.

This clone occurred a few times. The chain couples TRBV2 to TRBJ2-2; D is ambiguous. In germline, CDR1 is SNHLY, CDR2 FYNNEI. The CDR3 runs to 15 residues. The germline V and J ends were trimmed by 4 bases and 4 bases, with 13 bases remaining between them. Here the CDR3 DNA reads TGTGCCAGCAGTGTTTTACCTGGCGGCACCGGGGAGCTGTTTTTT. Translating it yields CASSVLPGGTGELFF.

The chain carries TRBV18 and TRBJ2-7; 8 nucleotides align to TRBD1. The CDR3 has 16 amino acids. Germline CDR1 is KGHSH and CDR2 is LQKENI. The V segment lost 0 bases and the J segment 0 bases; nucleotides outside the gene matches: 4. CDR3 DNA: TGTGCCAGCTCACCACCCCGGGACAGGAGCTCCTACGAGCAGTACTTC. Its protein product is CASSPPRDRSSYEQYF.

The chain carries TRBV28 and TRBJ2-3, with 9 bases matching TRBD2. Germline V gene sequence: CDR1 MDHEN, CDR2 SYDVKM. Trimming removed 2 bases from V and 2 bases from J; junction bases left unmatched: 8. The CDR3 has 17 amino acids. The CDR3 protein is CASSLGGASGATDTQYF. DNA for the CDR3: TGTGCCAGCAGTTTAGGAGGGGCTAGCGGGGCCACAGATACGCAGTATTTT.

This clone was seen more than once but under ten times. The rearrangement uses TRBV6-6 and TRBJ2-3; 12 nucleotides match TRBD2. CDR3 length: 14 residues. V was pared by 7 bases and J by 6 bases, with 5 bases of the junction left unmatched. Germline V gene lookup returns CDR1 MNHNY and CDR2 SVGAGI (reference sequence). CDR3 sequence: CASNPSGGADTQYF. In nucleotides, the CDR3 is TGTGCCAGCAATCCTAGCGGGGGGGCCGATACGCAGTATTTT.

The chain joins TRBV19 to TRBJ2-1; no firm D call. With 3 bases removed from V and 6 bases from J, the gap between germline ends came to 12 bases. Germline-derived CDR1 and CDR2 are LNHDA and SQIVND (reference sequence). This CDR3 is 14 amino acids long. Written as DNA, the CDR3 is TGTGCCAGTAGTATGGGTCGGAGTTCCAATGAGCAGTTCTTC. It yields the protein CASSMGRSSNEQFF.

This clone turned up a few times. The chain carries TRBV4-3 and TRBJ2-3; 11 bases match TRBD1. The CDR3 spans 16 residues. Trimming removed 4 bases from V and 5 bases from J; junction bases left unmatched: 8. CDR1 is LGHNA and CDR2 is YSLEER in the germline V gene. This CDR3 is CASSPRTGGLLDTQYF. The CDR3 region has the DNA TGCGCCAGCAGCCCGCGGACAGGGGGCCTTTTAGATACGCAGTATTTT.

The chain joins TRBV7-6 to TRBJ1-4, with D maybe TRBD1 (5 bases). This CDR3 is built from 15 residues. The V gene lost 2 bases and the J gene lost 2 bases, with 9 bases spanning the gap. Per the germline V gene, CDR1 is SGHVS and CDR2 is FNYEAQ. CDR3 region: CASSLRQGTNEKLFF. DNA of the CDR3: TGTGCCAGCAGCTTAAGGCAGGGTACTAATGAAAAACTGTTTTTT. Full variable domain (rest looked up from reference TRBV7-6 and TRBJ1-4): GAGVSQSPRYKVTKRGQDVALRCDPISGHVSLYWYRQALGQGPEFLTYFNYEAQQDKSGLPNDRFSAERPEGSISTLTIQRTEQRDSAMYRCASSLRQGTNEKLFFGSGTQLSVL.

The V and J genes are TRBV28 and TRBJ2-7, with 9 bases lining up with TRBD1. CDR3 length equals 14 residues. The trim removed 6 bases at V and 4 bases at J, leaving 7 bases unmatched. The germline V gene encodes CDR1 MDHEN and CDR2 SYDVKM. The CDR3: CASSKWGQGYEQYF. CDR3 DNA: TGTGCCAGCAGCAAGTGGGGACAGGGATACGAGCAGTACTTC.

The V and J genes are TRBV2 and TRBJ2-1; D unresolved. The length of the CDR3 is 13 residues. CDR1 and CDR2 from the germline V gene are SNHLY and FYNNEI. V was cut by 8 bases and J by 6 bases, with 14 bases left in between. The CDR3 sequence: CASGLPVGNEQFF. The CDR3 region has the DNA TGTGCCAGCGGGCTGCCGGTCGGCAATGAGCAGTTCTTC.

Only one count was recorded for this clone. The genes are TRBV7-7 and TRBJ2-3; 13 nucleotides match TRBD2. V trimming: 5 bases; J trimming: 0 bases; junction bases outside the gene matches: 8. The CDR3 runs to 18 residues. In germline, CDR1 is SSHAT, CDR2 FNYEAQ (reference sequence). The CDR3 bases are TGTGCCAGCAGCCCTCGGACTAGCGGGGGATTAAGCACAGATACGCAGTATTTT. As protein: CASSPRTSGGLSTDTQYF.

The V gene is TRBV4-3, the J gene TRBJ2-5; weak D call: TRBD2 (6 bases). The V gene's germline CDR1 is LGHNA and CDR2 YSLEER. Trimming pared 2 bases from V and 4 bases from J, leaving 8 bases between. The CDR3 is 13 residues long. The CDR3 sequence is CASSQRGIETQYF. As DNA, the CDR3 is TGCGCCAGCAGCCAACGGGGGATAGAGACCCAGTACTTC.

This clone was observed a single time. The chain couples TRBV2 to TRBJ2-3; TRBD1 aligns across 10 bases. Germline loops: CDR1 SNHLY, CDR2 FYNNEI. The CDR3 loop spans 13 amino acids. V shed 9 bases and J 3 bases; nucleotides not matched to a gene: 3. In DNA, the CDR3 is TGTGCCAGTGGGACAGGGGAGACAGATACGCAGTATTTT. As protein: CASGTGETDTQYF.

The chain combines TRBV28 with TRBJ2-6, with TRBD1 matching over 8 bases. The CDR3 runs to 16 residues. Germline loops: CDR1 MDHEN, CDR2 SYDVKM. The J segment lost 0 bases and the V segment lost 5 bases, leaving 3 bases of the junction unmatched. The CDR3 DNA is TGTGCCAGCAGTGAAACAGGGGGCTCTGGGGCCAACGTCCTGACTTTC. It is translated as CASSETGGSGANVLTF.